This passage covers 2 T cell receptor beta chains from one sample sequenced in a study of blood T cell repertoires in COVID-19. Sequenced by immunoSEQ multiplex PCR; TCRdb stores in-frame clones only, minus some. The sample lists hundreds of thousands of clones, roughly nine tenths occurring once. Sequencing was performed on PBMCs or T cells enriched from blood (not recorded which). These TCRs come from a man between 60 and 70 years old who had recovered from COVID-19.

This clone has a single count. CDR3 DNA: TGTGCCATCAGTGAGACGTCGGGAGACTACAATGAGCAGTTCTTC. Translating it yields CAISETSGDYNEQFF. The chain combines TRBV10-3 with TRBJ2-1; D might be TRBD2 (6 bases). Germline CDR1 ENHRY, CDR2 SYGVKD. The ends were cut back, 2 bases at V and 3 bases at J, with 11 bases in the middle. CDR3 length: 15 residues.

The V gene is TRBV24-1, the J gene TRBJ2-1, with a tentative D call TRBD2 (5 bases). The CDR3 sequence is 13 residues long. The germline V gene has CDR1 KGHDR and CDR2 SFDVKD. V lost 3 bases and J lost 9, with 11 bases in between. CDR3 sequence reads: CATSDGSGAEQFF. The CDR3 nucleotides read TGTGCCACCAGTGATGGGAGTGGAGCTGAGCAGTTCTTC.